The sample holds a few counts of the clone carrying this T cell receptor beta chain. V was clipped by 0 bases and J by 9 bases, with 7 bases between them. This CDR3 is 12 amino acids long. Germline values: CDR1 SGDLS, CDR2 YYNGEE. Clones were sequenced by immunoSEQ multiplex PCR, and TCRdb holds only the in-frame ones, with some missing. The sample includes some 60,000 clones, 85% to 90% of them seen just once. This record belongs to a study of T cell responses to AZD1222 COVID-19 vaccine. The sequence was collected from an adult who received the AZD1222 COVID-19 vaccine. Sequences were derived from peripheral blood, sampled 28 days after the second AZD1222 dose. The gene calls are TRBV9 and TRBJ1-5, with no clear D. The CDR3 loop is CASSVEGGPQHF. The CDR3 DNA reads as TGTGCCAGCAGCGTAGAGGGCGGGCCCCAGCATTTT.